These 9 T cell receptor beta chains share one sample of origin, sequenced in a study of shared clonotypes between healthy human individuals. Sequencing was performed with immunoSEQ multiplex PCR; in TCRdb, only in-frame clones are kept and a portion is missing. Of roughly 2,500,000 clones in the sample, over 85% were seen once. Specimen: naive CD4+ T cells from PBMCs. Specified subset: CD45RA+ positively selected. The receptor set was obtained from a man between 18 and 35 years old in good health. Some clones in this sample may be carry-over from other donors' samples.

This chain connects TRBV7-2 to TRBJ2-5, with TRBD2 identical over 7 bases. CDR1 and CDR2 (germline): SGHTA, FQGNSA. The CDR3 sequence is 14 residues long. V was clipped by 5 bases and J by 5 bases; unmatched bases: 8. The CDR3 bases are TGTGCCAGCAGCAGGGAGGGTCTGGGCGAGACCCAGTACTTC. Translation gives CASSREGLGETQYF. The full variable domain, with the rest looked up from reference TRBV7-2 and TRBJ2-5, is GAGVSQSPSNKVTEKGKDVELRCDPISGHTALYWYRQSLGQGLEFLIYFQGNSAPDKSGLPSDRFSAERTGGSVSTLTIQRTQQEDSAVYLCASSREGLGETQYFGPGTRLLVL.

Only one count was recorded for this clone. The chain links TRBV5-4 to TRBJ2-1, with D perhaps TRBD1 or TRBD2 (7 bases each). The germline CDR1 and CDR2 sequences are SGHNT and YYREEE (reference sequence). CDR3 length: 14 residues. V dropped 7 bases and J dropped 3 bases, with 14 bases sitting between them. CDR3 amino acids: CASGDREGYNEQFF. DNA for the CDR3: TGTGCCAGCGGAGACAGGGAGGGCTACAATGAGCAGTTCTTC.

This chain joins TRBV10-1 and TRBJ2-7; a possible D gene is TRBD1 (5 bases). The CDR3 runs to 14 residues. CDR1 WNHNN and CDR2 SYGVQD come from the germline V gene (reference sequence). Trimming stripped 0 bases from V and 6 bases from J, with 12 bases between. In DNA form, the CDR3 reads TGCGCCAGCAGTGAGTCGAGTCAGGGCGTCGAGCAGTACTTC. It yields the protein CASSESSQGVEQYF.

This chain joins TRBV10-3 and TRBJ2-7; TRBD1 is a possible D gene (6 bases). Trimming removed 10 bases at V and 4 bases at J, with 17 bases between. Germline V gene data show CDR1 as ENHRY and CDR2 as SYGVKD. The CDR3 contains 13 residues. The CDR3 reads CASRGEVTYEQYF. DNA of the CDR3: TGTGCCAGCAGGGGCGAGGTGACTTACGAGCAGTACTTC.

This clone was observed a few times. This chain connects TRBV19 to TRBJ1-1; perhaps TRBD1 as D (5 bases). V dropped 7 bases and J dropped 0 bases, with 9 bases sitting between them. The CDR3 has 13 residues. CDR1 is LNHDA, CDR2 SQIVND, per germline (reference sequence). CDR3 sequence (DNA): TGTGCCAGTACCAAAGGGGTGAACACTGAAGCTTTCTTT. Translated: CASTKGVNTEAFF.

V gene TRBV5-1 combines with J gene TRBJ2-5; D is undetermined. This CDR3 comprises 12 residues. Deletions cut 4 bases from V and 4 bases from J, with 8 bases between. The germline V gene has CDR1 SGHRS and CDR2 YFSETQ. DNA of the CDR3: TGCGCCAGCAGCCCGGATTTAGAGACCCAGTACTTC. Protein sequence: CASSPDLETQYF.

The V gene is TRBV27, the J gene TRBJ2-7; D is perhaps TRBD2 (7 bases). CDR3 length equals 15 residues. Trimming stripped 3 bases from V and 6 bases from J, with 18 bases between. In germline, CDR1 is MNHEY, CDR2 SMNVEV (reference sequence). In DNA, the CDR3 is TGTGCCAGCAGTTTGCTCGGGGGGCGCAGGGTCGAGCAGTACTTC. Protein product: CASSLLGGRRVEQYF.

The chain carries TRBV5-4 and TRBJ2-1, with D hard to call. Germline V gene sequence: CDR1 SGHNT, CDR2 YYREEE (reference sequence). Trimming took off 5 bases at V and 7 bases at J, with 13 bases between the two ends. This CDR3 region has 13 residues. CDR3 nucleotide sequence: TGTGCCAGCAGGTCAGCGAGTAGTAATGAGCAGTTCTTC. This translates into CASRSASSNEQFF.

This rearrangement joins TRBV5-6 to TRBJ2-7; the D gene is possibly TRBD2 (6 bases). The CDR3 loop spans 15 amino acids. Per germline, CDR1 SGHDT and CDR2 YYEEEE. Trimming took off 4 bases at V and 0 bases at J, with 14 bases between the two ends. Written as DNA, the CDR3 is TGTGCCAGCAGCACCCGGAGGGGTTTCTCCTACGAGCAGTACTTC. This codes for CASSTRRGFSYEQYF.